This T cell receptor (beta chain) originates from a study of T cell repertoires in cytomegalovirus infection. TCRdb re-analysed the reads in MiXCR, keeping a single row per CDR3 protein. Altogether some 700,000 distinct CDR3 sequences are present, roughly a third being singletons, with the ten largest covering around 2.8%. J gave up 11 bases and V 5 bases, and 9 bases lay outside the gene matches. The CDR3 runs to 13 residues. Germline V CDR1 and CDR2: MNHEY, SVGEGT. This clonotype originated in a human donor in good health (CMV status not recorded). Some clones in this sample may be carry-over from other donors' samples. Specimen: PBMCs. The rearrangement uses TRBV6-2 or TRBV6-3 and TRBJ2-7; TRBD1 agrees at 10 bases. The CDR3 bases are TGTGCCAGCAGTCCGAGAATGACAGGGGGCAAGTACTTC. Translation gives CASSPRMTGGKYF.